Detailed here is one TCR beta chain. This CDR3 contains 13 residues. Trimming took 7 bases from V and 3 from J, leaving 13 bases between them. Germline-derived CDR1 and CDR2 are MNHEY and SVGAGI. It was during active infection that Seattle patients were enrolled and then longitudinally followed. In the original analysis: Reference gene primers were amplified, and this amplification served to estimate nucleated cell counts. Using immunoSEQ multiplex PCR, the repertoire was profiled, and TCRdb retains in-frame clones only, with some absent. V and J calls and clone size follow that table, whereas D and trimming were derived from the DNA. This table has 300,000 to 400,000 clones, roughly 87% appearing once. The data were obtained in a study of blood T cell repertoires in COVID-19. Turning to the study itself: There were acute and convalescent COVID-19 samples, and they came from the United States, Italy and Spain. PBMCs, B-cell-depleted T cells, or T cells provided the cDNA or gDNA that made up the material.

The chain links TRBV6-5 to TRBJ2-7; D remains unclear. This receptor was taken from a young man with COVID-19, enrolled during active disease. The sequencing input was peripheral blood. The CDR3 DNA sequence: TGTGCCAGCACTAACCTCCTCCTCTACGAGCAGTACTTC. Its protein is CASTNLLLYEQYF.